This is a list of T cell receptor beta chains from one sample in a study of cytomegalovirus exposure and HLA in healthy donors. This table comes from immunoSEQ multiplex PCR, and its TCRdb copy is limited to in-frame clones, with some not included. The sample holds roughly 99,000 clones, roughly 72% seen once. Sequencing used PBMCs. The receptors derive from a man under 40 in good health and CMV-seronegative. Each CDR3 is given with its conserved first and last residue. The order of the fields is D gene, V gene, clone size, J gene, CDR3 DNA, CDR3 protein. A D gene is named only where the DNA matches it firmly. Clone sizes are given selectively: once, few, many, or a class where the clone is expanded.

>TRBD2|TRBV7-3|NA|TRBJ2-3
TGTGCCAGCAGCTTAAGCGGGACTAGCGGGGACCCTACGCAGTATTTT
CASSLSGTSGDPTQYF
>NA|TRBV29-1|NA|TRBJ1-2
TGCAGCGCCGTGGGGTGGGCAGGGGATTCCTATGGCTACACCTTC
CSAVGWAGDSYGYTF
>NA|TRBV4-2|NA|TRBJ2-2
TGTGCCAGCAGCCAAGGCGGGGACTACACCGGGGAGCTGTTTTTT
CASSQGGDYTGELFF
>TRBD2|TRBV6-6|NA|TRBJ2-1
TGTGCCAGCACCCACGAATGGGCGGGGGGATACAATGAGCAGTTCTTC
CASTHEWAGGYNEQFF
>NA|TRBV6-1|NA|TRBJ1-1
TGTGCCAGCAGCCCAAAAGGGGGTAGGGAAGCTTTCTTT
CASSPKGGREAFF
>NA|TRBV5-1|NA|TRBJ1-1
TGCGCCAGCAGCTTGGAGCGGGGCCAAAACACTGAAGCTTTCTTT
CASSLERGQNTEAFF
>TRBD1|TRBV5-1|few|TRBJ2-7
TGCGCCAGCAGCTTGGATTTGGGACAGGGTCCCGAGCAGTACTTC
CASSLDLGQGPEQYF
>TRBD1|TRBV6-5|NA|TRBJ2-7
TGTGCCAGCAGCTACTTTGGGACAGGGGAGTACGAGCAGTACTTC
CASSYFGTGEYEQYF
>TRBD2|TRBV2|few|TRBJ2-1
TGTGCCAGCAGCGGTCAGCGGGGCCCGTACAATGAGCAGTTCTTC
CASSGQRGPYNEQFF
>TRBD2|TRBV9|few|TRBJ2-1
TGTGCCAGCGGGGCGGGGGGGTTGAATGAGCAGTTCTTC
CASGAGGLNEQFF
>TRBD2|TRBV10-1|NA|TRBJ2-7
TGCGCCAGCAGTGAAGCTAGCGGGAGGGCCGTTGACGAGCAGTACTTC
CASSEASGRAVDEQYF
>NA|TRBV7-2|few|TRBJ2-1
TGTGCCAGCAGCTTAACCTGGACAGCTGGTGAGCAGTTCTTC
CASSLTWTAGEQFF
>NA|TRBV28|NA|TRBJ2-7
TGTGCCAGCAGTTCGATTGGACGGGCAGGGTCGCGCTACGAGCAGTACTTC
CASSSIGRAGSRYEQYF
>NA|TRBV7-2|NA|TRBJ1-1
TGTGCCAGCAGCTTCGCGGGCGGCACTGAAGCTTTCTTT
CASSFAGGTEAFF
>NA|TRBV2|NA|TRBJ2-7
TGTGCCAGCAGTGGGAGGGGACGAACCTCCTACGAGCAGTACTTC
CASSGRGRTSYEQYF
>TRBD2|TRBV7-8|NA|TRBJ2-5
TGTGCCAGCAGCTTAGCACACCTTAGCGGGGGGCCCCGAGAGACCCAGTACTTC
CASSLAHLSGGPRETQYF
>NA|TRBV9|NA|TRBJ2-6
TGTGCCAGCAGCCCGGAGGACAGTTCTGGGGCCAACGTCCTGACTTTC
CASSPEDSSGANVLTF
>NA|TRBV6-1|NA|TRBJ1-1
TGTGCCAGCAGTGAACAGGGCGCTGAAGCTTTCTTT
CASSEQGAEAFF
>TRBD2|TRBV19|NA|TRBJ2-1
TGTGCCAGTAGTCCCCACCGACTAGCGGGGGGGAAGAGGAGCTCCTACAATGAGCAGTTCTTC
CASSPHRLAGGKRSSYNEQFF
>NA|TRBV2|NA|TRBJ2-3
TGTGCCAGCAGTGGGGGAGTCCCGGGCACAGATACGCAGTATTTT
CASSGGVPGTDTQYF
>TRBD2|TRBV7-3|NA|TRBJ2-5
TGTGCCAGCAGCTTAAGGTCCCGGCTTAGCGGGGACCGTCAAGAGACCCAGTACTTC
CASSLRSRLSGDRQETQYF
>NA|TRBV27|NA|TRBJ1-5
TGTGCCAGCAGTTTAAAGCGGGGGGATCAGCCCCAGCATTTT
CASSLKRGDQPQHF
>NA|TRBV6-5|few|TRBJ1-2
TGTGCCAGCAGTTATGGGGGCTCGGGCTACACCTTC
CASSYGGSGYTF